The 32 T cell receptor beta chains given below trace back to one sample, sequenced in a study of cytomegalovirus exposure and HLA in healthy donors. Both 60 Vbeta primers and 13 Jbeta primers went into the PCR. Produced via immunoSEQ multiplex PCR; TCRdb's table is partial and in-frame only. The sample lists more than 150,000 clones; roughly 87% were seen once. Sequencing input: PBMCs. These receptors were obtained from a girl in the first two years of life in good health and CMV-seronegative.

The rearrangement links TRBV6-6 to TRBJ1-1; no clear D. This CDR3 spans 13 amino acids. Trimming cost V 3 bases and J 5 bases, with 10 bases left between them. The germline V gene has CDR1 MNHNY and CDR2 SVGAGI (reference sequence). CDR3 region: CASSYRGGTEAFF. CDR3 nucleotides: TGTGCCAGCAGTTATCGGGGAGGGACTGAAGCTTTCTTT.

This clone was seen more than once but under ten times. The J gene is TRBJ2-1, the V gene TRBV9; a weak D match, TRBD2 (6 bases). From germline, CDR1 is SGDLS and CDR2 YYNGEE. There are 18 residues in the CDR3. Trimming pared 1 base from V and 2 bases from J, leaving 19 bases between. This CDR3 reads CASSVYLDPGVPYNEQFF. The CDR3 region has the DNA TGTGCCAGCAGCGTATATCTCGACCCGGGAGTCCCCTACAATGAGCAGTTCTTC.

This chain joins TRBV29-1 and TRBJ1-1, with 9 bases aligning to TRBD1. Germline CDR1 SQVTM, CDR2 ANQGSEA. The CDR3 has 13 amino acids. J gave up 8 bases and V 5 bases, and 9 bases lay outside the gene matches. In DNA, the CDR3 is TGCAGCGTTCAAGGACAGGGGATCGGGGAAGCTTTCTTT. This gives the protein CSVQGQGIGEAFF.

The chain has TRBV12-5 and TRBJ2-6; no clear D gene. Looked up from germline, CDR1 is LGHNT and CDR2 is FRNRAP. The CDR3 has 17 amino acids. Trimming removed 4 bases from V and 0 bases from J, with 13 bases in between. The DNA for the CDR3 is TGTGCTAGTGGTTCTGTTCAAATTAGCTCTGGGGCCAACGTCCTGACTTTC. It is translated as CASGSVQISSGANVLTF.

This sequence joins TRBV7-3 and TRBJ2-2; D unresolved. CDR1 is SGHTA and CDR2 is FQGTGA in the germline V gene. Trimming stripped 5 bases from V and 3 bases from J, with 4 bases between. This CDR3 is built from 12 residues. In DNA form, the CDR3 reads TGTGCCAGCAGCCTCGACACCGGGGAGCTGTTTTTT. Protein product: CASSLDTGELFF.

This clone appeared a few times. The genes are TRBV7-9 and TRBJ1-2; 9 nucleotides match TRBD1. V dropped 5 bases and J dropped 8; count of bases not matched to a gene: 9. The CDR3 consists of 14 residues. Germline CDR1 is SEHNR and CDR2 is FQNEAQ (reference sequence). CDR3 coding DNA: TGTGCCAGCAGCCCCAGGACAGGGGATCGCGGCTACACCTTC. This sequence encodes CASSPRTGDRGYTF.

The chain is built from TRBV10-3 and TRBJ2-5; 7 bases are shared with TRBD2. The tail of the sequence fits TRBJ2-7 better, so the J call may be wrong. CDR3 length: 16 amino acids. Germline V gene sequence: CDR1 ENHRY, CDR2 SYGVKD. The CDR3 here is CAISESRGGRAYEQYF. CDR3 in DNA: TGTGCCATCAGTGAGTCGAGGGGAGGGAGGGCGTACGAGCAGTACTTC.

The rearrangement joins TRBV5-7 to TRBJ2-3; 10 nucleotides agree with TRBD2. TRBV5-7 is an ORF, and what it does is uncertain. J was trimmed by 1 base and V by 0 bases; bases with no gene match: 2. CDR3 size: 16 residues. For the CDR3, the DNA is TGTGCCAGCAGCTTGGCCGGGACTAGCGGCACAGATACGCAGTATTTT. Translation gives CASSLAGTSGTDTQYF.

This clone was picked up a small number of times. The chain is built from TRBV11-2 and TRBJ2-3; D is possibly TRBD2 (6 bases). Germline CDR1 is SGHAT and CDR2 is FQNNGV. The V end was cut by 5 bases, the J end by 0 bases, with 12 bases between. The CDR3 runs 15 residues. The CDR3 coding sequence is TGTGCCAGCAGCGTTAGCGGCTCTAGCACAGATACGCAGTATTTT. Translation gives CASSVSGSSTDTQYF.

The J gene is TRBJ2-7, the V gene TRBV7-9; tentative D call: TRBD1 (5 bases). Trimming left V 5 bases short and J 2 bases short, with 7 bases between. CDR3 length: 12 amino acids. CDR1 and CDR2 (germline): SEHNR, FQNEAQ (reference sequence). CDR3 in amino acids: CASSDSAYEQYF. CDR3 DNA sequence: TGTGCCAGCAGCGACAGCGCCTACGAGCAGTACTTC.

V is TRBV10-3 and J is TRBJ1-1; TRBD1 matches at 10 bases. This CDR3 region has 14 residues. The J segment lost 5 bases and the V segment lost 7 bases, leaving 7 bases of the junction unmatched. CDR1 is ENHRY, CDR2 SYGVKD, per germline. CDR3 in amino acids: CAINRDRGRTEAFF. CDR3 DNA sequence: TGTGCCATCAACCGGGACAGGGGAAGGACTGAAGCTTTCTTT.

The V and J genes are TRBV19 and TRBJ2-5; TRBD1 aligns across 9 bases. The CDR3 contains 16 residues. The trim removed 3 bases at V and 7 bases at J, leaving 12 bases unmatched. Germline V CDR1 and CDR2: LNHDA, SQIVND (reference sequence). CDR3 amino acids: CASSIGWDRDYGTQYF. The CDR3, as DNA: TGTGCCAGTAGTATTGGTTGGGACAGGGACTACGGGACCCAGTACTTC.

The DNA of the CDR3 is TGTGCCAGTAAAGCGGGGAGAAGCTCCTACAATGAGCAGTTCTTC. Its translation is CASKAGRSSYNEQFF. The genes are TRBV27 and TRBJ2-1, with 7 bases aligning to TRBD2. This CDR3 is built from 15 residues. In germline, CDR1 is MNHEY, CDR2 SMNVEV (reference sequence). V dropped 9 bases and J dropped 0; count of bases not matched to a gene: 8.

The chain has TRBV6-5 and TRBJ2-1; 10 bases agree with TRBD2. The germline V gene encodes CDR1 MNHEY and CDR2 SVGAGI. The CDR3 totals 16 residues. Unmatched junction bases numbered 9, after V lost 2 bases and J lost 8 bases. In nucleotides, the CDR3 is TGTGCCAGCAGTTACGTGCTAGCGGGAGCCCATCATGAGCAGTTCTTC. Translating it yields CASSYVLAGAHHEQFF.

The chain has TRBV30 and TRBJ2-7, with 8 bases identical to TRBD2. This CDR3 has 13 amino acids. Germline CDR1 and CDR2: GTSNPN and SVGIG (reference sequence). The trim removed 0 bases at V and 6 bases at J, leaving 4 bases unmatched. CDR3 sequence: CAWSVRTSLEQYF. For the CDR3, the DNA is TGTGCCTGGAGTGTACGGACTAGCCTCGAGCAGTACTTC.

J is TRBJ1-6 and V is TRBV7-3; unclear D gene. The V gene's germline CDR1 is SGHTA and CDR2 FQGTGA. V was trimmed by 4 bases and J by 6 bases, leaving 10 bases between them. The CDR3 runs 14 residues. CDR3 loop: CASSWEGGNSPLHF. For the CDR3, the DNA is TGTGCCAGCAGCTGGGAGGGTGGTAATTCACCCCTCCACTTT.

This CDR3 reads CATSSLTRQGRETQYF. CDR3 bases: TGTGCCACCAGCTCCTTAACCCGACAGGGTAGGGAGACCCAGTACTTC. V usage is TRBV15 and J usage is TRBJ2-5; TRBD1 matches at 7 bases. Germline values: CDR1 LNHNV, CDR2 YYDKDF (reference sequence). V lost 5 bases, J lost 5 bases, and 14 bases stayed unmatched. The CDR3 extends over 16 amino acids.

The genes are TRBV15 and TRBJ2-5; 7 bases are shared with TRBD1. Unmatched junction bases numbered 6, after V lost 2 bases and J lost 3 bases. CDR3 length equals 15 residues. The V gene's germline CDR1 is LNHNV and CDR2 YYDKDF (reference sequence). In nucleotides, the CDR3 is TGTGCCACCAGCAGACCCCAAGACAGGGAAGAGACCCAGTACTTC. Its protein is CATSRPQDREETQYF.

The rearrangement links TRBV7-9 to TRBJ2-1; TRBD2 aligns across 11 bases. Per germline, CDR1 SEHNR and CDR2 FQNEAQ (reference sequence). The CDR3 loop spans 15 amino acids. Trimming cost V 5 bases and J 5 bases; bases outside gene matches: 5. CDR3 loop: CASSRRLAGHNEQFF. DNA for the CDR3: TGTGCCAGCAGCCGAAGACTAGCGGGACACAATGAGCAGTTCTTC.

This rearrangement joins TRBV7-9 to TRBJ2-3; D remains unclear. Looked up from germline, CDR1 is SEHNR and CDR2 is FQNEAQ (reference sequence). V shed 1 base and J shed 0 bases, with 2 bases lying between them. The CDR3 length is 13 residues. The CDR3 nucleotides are TGTGCCAGCAGCTTAGTAAGCACAGATACGCAGTATTTT. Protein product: CASSLVSTDTQYF.

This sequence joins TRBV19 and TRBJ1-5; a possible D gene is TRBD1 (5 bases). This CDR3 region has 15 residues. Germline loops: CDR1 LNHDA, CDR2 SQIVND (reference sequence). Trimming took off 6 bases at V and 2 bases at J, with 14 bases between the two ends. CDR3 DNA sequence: TGTGCCAGTAGCCCCGCGGGGGTCGGCAATCAGCCCCAGCATTTT. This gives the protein CASSPAGVGNQPQHF.

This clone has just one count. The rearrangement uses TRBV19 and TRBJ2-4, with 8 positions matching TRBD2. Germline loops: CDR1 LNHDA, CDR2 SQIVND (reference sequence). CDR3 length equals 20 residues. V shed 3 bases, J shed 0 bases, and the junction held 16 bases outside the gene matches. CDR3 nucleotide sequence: TGTGCCAGTAGTATCGGCCCGGGGGTAAGAGCGGGAGCAGCCAAAAACATTCAGTACTTC. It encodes CASSIGPGVRAGAAKNIQYF.

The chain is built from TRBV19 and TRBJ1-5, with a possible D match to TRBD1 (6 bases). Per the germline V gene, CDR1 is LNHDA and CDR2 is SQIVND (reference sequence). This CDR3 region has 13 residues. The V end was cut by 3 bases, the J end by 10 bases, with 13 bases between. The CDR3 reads CASSIRGLRPQHF. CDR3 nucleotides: TGTGCCAGTAGTATCAGGGGCCTCAGACCCCAGCATTTT.

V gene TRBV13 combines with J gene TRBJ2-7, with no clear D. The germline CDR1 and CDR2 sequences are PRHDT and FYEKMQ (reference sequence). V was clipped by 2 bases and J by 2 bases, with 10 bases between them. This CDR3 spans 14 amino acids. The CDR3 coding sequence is TGTGCCAGCAGCTTACGTCACAGAACCTACGAGCAGTACTTC. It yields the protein CASSLRHRTYEQYF.

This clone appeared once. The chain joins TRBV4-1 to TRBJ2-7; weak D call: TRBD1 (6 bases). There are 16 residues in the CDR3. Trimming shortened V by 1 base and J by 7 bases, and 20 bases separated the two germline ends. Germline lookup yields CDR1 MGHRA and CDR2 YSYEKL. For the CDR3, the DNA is TGCGCCAGCAGCCAAGGCCACCTCCCAGGGGTGAGGGAGCAGTACTTC. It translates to CASSQGHLPGVREQYF.

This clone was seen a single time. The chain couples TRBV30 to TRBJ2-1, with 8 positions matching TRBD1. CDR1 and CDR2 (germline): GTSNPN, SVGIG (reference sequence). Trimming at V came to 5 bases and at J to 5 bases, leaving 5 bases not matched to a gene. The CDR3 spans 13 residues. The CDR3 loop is CAWGQGRNNEQFF. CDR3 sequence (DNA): TGTGCCTGGGGACAGGGCCGCAACAATGAGCAGTTCTTC.

CDR3 coding DNA: TGCGCCAGCAGGGACCGGGACACGGAACAATACGAGCAGTACTTC. It encodes CASRDRDTEQYEQYF. This chain uses TRBV5-1 with TRBJ2-7, with D perhaps matching TRBD1 (6 bases). The germline CDR1 and CDR2 sequences are SGHRS and YFSETQ. The V and J ends lost 5 bases and 4 bases respectively, with 19 bases between them. The CDR3 is made up of 15 amino acids.

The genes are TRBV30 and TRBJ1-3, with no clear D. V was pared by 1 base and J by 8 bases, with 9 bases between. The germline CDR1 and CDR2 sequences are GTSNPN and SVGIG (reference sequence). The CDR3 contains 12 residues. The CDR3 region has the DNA TGTGCCTGGAGTGGAACCCTAGACACCATATATTTT. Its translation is CAWSGTLDTIYF.

The CDR3 reads CASSPGKGLYTGELFF. The CDR3 nucleotides read TGTGCCAGCTCACCCGGAAAGGGGCTTTACACCGGGGAGCTGTTTTTT. The rearrangement links TRBV18 to TRBJ2-2, with D maybe TRBD1 (5 bases). This CDR3 comprises 16 residues. CDR1 is KGHSH and CDR2 is LQKENI in the germline V gene. The V and J ends lost 3 bases and 3 bases respectively, with 14 bases between them. Full variable domain (outside the CDR3, taken from reference TRBV18 and TRBJ2-2): NAGVMQNPRHLVRRRGQEARLRCSPMKGHSHVYWYRQLPEEGLKFMVYLQKENIIDESGMPKERFSAEFPKEGPSILRIQQVVRGDSAAYFCASSPGKGLYTGELFFGEGSRLTVL.

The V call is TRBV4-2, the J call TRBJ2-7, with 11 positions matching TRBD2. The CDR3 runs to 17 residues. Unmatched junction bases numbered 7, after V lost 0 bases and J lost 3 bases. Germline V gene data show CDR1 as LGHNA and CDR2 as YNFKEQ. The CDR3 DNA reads TGTGCCAGCAGCCAAGATGGGGGACTAGCGGTGATCTACGAGCAGTACTTC. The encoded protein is CASSQDGGLAVIYEQYF.

The CDR3 is CASSPRDSNSPLHF. In nucleotides, the CDR3 is TGTGCCAGCAGCCCTCGGGACAGTAATTCACCCCTCCACTTT. This chain uses TRBV5-4 with TRBJ1-6; 7 nucleotides agree with TRBD1. Germline loops: CDR1 SGHNT, CDR2 YYREEE (reference sequence). The V gene end was trimmed by 4 bases and the J gene end by 6 bases; junction bases not matched to a gene: 4. The CDR3 has 14 amino acids.

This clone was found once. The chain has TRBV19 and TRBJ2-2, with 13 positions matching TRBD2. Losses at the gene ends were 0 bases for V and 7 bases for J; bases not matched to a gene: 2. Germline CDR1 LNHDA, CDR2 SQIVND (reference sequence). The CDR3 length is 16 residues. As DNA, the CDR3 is TGTGCCAGTAGTATAGACCGGACTAGCGGGGGCGGGGAGCTGTTTTTT. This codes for CASSIDRTSGGGELFF.